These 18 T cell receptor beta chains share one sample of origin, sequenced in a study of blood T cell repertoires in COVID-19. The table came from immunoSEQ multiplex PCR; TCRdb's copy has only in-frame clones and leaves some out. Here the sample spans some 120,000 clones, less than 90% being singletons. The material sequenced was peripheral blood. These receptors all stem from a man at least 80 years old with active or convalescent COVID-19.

The CDR3 protein is CASSSDRGPQPQHF. The CDR3 coding sequence is TGTGCCAGCAGCAGCGACAGGGGGCCTCAGCCCCAGCATTTT. J is TRBJ1-5 and V is TRBV21-1; the table's D call, TRBD1, was not checked against the DNA. TRBV21-1 is classified as a pseudogene. The length of the CDR3 is 14 residues.

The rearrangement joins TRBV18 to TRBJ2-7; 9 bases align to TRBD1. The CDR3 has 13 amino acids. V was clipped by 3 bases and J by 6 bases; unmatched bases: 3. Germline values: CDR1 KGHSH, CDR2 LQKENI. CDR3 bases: TGTGCCAGCTCACCGGACAGGGGCCGCGAGCAGTACTTC. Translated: CASSPDRGREQYF. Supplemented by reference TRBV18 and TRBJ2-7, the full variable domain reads NAGVMQNPRHLVRRRGQEARLRCSPMKGHSHVYWYRQLPEEGLKFMVYLQKENIIDESGMPKERFSAEFPKEGPSILRIQQVVRGDSAAYFCASSPDRGREQYFGPGTRLTVT.

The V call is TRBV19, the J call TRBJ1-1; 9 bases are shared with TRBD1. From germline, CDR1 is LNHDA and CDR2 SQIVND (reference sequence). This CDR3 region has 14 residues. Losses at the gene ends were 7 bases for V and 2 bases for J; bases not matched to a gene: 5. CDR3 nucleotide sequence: TGTGCCAGTAAAAACAGGGGGCTCAACACTGAAGCTTTCTTT. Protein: CASKNRGLNTEAFF. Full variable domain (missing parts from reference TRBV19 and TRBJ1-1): DGGITQSPKYLFRKEGQNVTLSCEQNLNHDAMYWYRQDPGQGLRLIYYSQIVNDFQKGDIAEGYSVSREKKESFPLTVTSAQKNPTAFYLCASKNRGLNTEAFFGQGTRLTVV.

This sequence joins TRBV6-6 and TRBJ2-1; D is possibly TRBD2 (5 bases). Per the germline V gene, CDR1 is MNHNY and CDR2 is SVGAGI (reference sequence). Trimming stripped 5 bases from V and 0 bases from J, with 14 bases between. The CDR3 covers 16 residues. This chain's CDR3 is CASSRPEGLSYNEQFF. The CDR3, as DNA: TGTGCCAGCAGTCGCCCCGAGGGCCTCTCCTACAATGAGCAGTTCTTC.

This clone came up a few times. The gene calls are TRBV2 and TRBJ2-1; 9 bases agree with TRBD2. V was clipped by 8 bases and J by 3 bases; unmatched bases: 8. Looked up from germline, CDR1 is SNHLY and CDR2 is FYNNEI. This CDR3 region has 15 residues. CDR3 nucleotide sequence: TGTGCCAGCTCCATTAGGACTAGCGTCTACAATGAGCAGTTCTTC. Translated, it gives CASSIRTSVYNEQFF. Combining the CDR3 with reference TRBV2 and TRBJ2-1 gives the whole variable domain EPEVTQTPSHQVTQMGQEVILRCVPISNHLYFYWYRQILGQKVEFLVSFYNNEISEKSEIFDDQFSVERPDGSNFTLKIRSTKLEDSAMYFCASSIRTSVYNEQFFGPGTRLTVL.

CDR3 sequence reads: CASRKGGSVNEQFF. The CDR3, as DNA: TGTGCCAGCAGGAAAGGGGGCTCAGTAAATGAGCAGTTCTTC. This sequence joins TRBV2 and TRBJ2-1, with 7 bases aligning to TRBD1. This CDR3 is 14 amino acids long. Germline loops: CDR1 SNHLY, CDR2 FYNNEI. The V segment lost 6 bases and the J segment 7 bases; nucleotides outside the gene matches: 9.

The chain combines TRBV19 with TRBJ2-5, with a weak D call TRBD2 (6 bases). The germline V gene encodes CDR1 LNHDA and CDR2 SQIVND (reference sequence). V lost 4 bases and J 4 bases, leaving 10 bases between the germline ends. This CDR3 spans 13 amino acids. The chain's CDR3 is CASSTGRGETQYF. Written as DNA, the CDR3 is TGTGCCAGTAGTACAGGGCGGGGAGAGACCCAGTACTTC.

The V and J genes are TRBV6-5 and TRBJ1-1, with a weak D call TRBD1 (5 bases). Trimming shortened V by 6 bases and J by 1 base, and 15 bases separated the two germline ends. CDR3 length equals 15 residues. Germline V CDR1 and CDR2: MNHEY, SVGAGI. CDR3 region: CASSRGGQGNTEAFF. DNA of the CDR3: TGTGCCAGCAGCCGGGGGGGTCAGGGGAACACTGAAGCTTTCTTT.

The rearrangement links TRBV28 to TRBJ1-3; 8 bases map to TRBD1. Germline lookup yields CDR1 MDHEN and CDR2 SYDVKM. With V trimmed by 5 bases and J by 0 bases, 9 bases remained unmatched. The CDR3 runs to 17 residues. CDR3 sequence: CASSVPGQVSSGNTIYF. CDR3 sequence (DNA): TGTGCCAGCAGTGTCCCGGGACAGGTTAGCTCTGGAAACACCATATATTTT.

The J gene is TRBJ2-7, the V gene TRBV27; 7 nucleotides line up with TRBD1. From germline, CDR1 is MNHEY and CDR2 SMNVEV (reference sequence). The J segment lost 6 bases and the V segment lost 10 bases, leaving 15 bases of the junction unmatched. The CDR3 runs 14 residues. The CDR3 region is CAIPHNLQGPEQYF. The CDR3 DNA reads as TGTGCCATCCCTCATAATCTACAGGGGCCCGAGCAGTACTTC.

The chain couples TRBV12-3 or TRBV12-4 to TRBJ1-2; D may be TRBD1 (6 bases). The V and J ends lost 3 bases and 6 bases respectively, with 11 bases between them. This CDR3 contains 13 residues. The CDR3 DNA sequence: TGTGCCAGCAGTTTGTGGGGGCACGATGGCTACACCTTC. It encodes CASSLWGHDGYTF.

DNA for the CDR3: TGTGCCTGGAGTCCCCGAAGGGGGGGGTCATGGGGCTACACCTTC. It yields the protein CAWSPRRGGSWGYTF. This chain connects TRBV30 to TRBJ1-2, with D possibly TRBD1 on 6 matching bases. V was shortened by 2 bases and J by 8 bases, with 21 bases between the two germline ends. CDR3 size: 15 residues. Germline V CDR1 and CDR2: GTSNPN, SVGIG (reference sequence).

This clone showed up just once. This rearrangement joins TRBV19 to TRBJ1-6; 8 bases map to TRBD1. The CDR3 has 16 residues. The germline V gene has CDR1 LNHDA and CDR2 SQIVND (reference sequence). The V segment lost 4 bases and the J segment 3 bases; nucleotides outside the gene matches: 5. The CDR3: CASSTQGANYNSPLHF. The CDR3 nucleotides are TGTGCCAGTAGTACCCAGGGGGCAAACTATAATTCACCCCTCCACTTT. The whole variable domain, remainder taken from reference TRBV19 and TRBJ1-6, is DGGITQSPKYLFRKEGQNVTLSCEQNLNHDAMYWYRQDPGQGLRLIYYSQIVNDFQKGDIAEGYSVSREKKESFPLTVTSAQKNPTAFYLCASSTQGANYNSPLHFGNGTRLTVT.

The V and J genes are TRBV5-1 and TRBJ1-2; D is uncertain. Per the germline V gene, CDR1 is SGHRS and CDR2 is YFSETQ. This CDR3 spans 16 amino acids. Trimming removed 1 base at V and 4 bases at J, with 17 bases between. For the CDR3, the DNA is TGCGCCAGCAGCTTGAATCGACGGGGAGTCGGCTATGGCTACACCTTC. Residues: CASSLNRRGVGYGYTF.

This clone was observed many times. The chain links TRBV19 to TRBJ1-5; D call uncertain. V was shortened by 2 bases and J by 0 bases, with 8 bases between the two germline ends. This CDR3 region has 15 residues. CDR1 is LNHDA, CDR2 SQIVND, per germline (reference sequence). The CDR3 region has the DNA TGTGCCAGTAGTATAACAGCATATAGCAATCAGCCCCAGCATTTT. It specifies CASSITAYSNQPQHF. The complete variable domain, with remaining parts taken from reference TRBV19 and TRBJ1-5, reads DGGITQSPKYLFRKEGQNVTLSCEQNLNHDAMYWYRQDPGQGLRLIYYSQIVNDFQKGDIAEGYSVSREKKESFPLTVTSAQKNPTAFYLCASSITAYSNQPQHFGDGTRLSIL.

This CDR3 is CASSQAGGIGPLHF. The CDR3 DNA reads as TGTGCCAGCAGCCAAGCAGGGGGAATTGGACCCCTCCACTTT. V gene TRBV3-1 (or the pseudogene TRBV3-2) combines with J gene TRBJ1-6, with 7 positions matching TRBD1. The CDR3 sequence is 14 residues long. The V gene end was trimmed by 1 base and the J gene end by 12 bases; junction bases not matched to a gene: 6. CDR1 is LGHDT, CDR2 YNNKEL, per germline (reference sequence).

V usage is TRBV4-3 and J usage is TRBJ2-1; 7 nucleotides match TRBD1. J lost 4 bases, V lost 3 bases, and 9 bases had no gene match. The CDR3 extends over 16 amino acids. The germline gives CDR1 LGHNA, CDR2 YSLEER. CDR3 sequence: CASSHRDSGSYNEQFF. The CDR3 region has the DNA TGCGCCAGCAGCCACCGGGACAGTGGGAGTTACAATGAGCAGTTCTTC.

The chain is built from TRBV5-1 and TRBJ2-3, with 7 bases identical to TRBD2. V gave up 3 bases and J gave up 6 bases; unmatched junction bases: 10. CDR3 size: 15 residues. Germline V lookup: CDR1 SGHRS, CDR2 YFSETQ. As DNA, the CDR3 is TGCGCCAGCAGCTCGGGGGGAGCGGGCGAGGATACGCAGTATTTT. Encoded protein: CASSSGGAGEDTQYF. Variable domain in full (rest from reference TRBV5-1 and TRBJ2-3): KAGVTQTPRYLIKTRGQQVTLSCSPISGHRSVSWYQQTPGQGLQFLFEYFSETQRNKGNFPGRFSGRQFSNSRSEMNVSTLELGDSALYLCASSSGGAGEDTQYFGPGTRLTVL.